This TCR beta chain was obtained from a study of control samples from healthy donors and cancer patients. Trimming removed 0 bases at V and 3 bases at J, with 13 bases between. The CDR3 extends over 16 amino acids. The V gene's germline CDR1 is SGDLS and CDR2 YYNGEE. Measured with immunoSEQ multiplex PCR; TCRdb has only the in-frame clones, and not every one. The top ten clones hold around 8.2% of a sample with over 110,000 clones, approximately 86% of them seen once. Sequenced input: blood. The chain links TRBV9 to TRBJ2-1; D not resolved. This receptor was taken from a woman under 40 in good health. The CDR3 here is CASSVESLPFYNEQFF. The CDR3 nucleotides are TGTGCCAGCAGCGTAGAAAGCCTACCCTTCTACAATGAGCAGTTCTTC.